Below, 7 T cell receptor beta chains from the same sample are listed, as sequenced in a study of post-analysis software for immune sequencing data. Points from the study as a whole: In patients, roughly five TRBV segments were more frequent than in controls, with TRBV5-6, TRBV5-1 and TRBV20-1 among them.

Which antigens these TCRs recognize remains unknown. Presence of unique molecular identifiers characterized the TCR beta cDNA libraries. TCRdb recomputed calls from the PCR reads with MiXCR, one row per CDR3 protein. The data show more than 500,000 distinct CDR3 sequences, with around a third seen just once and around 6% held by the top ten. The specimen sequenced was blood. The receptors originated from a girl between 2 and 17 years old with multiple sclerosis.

CDR3 residues: CASSILGTLAKNIQYF. The CDR3 DNA follows: TGTGCCAGTAGTATACTCGGAACCTTAGCCAAAAACATTCAGTACTTC. The chain combines TRBV19 with TRBJ2-4; D not certain. Germline V CDR1 and CDR2: LNHDA, SQIVND (reference sequence). The CDR3 sequence is 16 residues long. Trimming took 2 bases from V and 0 from J, leaving 11 bases between them.

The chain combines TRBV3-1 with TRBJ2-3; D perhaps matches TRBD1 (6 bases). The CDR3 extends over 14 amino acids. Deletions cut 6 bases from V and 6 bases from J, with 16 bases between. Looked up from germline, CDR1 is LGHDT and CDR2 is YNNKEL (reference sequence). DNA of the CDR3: TGTGCCAGCAGGGGGACACGGGGTTGGGATACGCAGTATTTT. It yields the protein CASRGTRGWDTQYF.

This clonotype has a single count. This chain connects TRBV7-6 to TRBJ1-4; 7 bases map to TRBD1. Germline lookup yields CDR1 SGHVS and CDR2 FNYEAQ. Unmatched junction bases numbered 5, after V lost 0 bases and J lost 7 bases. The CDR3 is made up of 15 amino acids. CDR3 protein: CASSLAGTVGEKLFF. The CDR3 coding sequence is TGTGCCAGCAGCTTAGCGGGGACAGTGGGTGAAAAACTGTTTTTT.

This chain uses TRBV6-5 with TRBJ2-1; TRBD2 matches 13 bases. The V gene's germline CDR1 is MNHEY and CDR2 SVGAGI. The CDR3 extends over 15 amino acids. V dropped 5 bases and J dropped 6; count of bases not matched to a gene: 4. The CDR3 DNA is TGTGCCAGCAGTAGACTAGCGGGGGGAGGCAATGAGCAGTTCTTC. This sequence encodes CASSRLAGGGNEQFF.

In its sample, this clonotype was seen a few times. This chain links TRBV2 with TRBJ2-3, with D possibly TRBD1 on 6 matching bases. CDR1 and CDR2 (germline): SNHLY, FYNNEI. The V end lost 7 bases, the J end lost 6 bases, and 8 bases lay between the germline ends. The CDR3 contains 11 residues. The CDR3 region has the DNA TGTGCCAGCAACAGGGACGATACGCAGTATTTT. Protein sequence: CASNRDDTQYF. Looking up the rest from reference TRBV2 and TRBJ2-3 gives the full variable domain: EPEVTQTPSHQVTQMGQEVILRCVPISNHLYFYWYRQILGQKVEFLVSFYNNEISEKSEIFDDQFSVERPDGSNFTLKIRSTKLEDSAMYFCASNRDDTQYFGPGTRLTVL.

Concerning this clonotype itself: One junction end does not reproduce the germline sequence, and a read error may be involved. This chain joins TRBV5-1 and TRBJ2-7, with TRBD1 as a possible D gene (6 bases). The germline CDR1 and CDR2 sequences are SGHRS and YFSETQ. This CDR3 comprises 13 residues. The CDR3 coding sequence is TGCGCCGGCAGCTTGGGTTCAGGGGTCGAGCAGTACTTC. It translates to CAGSLGSGVEQYF.

CDR3 residues: CATNRADTQYF. CDR3 coding DNA: TGTGCCACCAACAGGGCAGATACGCAGTATTTT. V gene TRBV27 combines with J gene TRBJ2-3; D perhaps matches TRBD1 (6 bases). This CDR3 is 11 amino acids long. CDR1 MNHEY and CDR2 SMNVEV come from the germline V gene (reference sequence). V shed 10 bases and J shed 4 bases, with 9 bases lying between them.